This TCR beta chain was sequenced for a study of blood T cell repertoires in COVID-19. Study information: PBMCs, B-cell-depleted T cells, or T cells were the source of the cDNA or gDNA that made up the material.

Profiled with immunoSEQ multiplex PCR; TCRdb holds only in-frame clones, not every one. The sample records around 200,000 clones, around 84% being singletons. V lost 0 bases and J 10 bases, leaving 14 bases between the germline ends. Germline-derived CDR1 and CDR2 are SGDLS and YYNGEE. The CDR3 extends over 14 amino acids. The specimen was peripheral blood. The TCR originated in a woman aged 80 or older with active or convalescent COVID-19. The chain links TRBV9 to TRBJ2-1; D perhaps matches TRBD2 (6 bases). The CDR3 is CASSVVTSGGEQFF. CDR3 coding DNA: TGTGCCAGCAGCGTAGTAACTTCCGGGGGAGAGCAGTTCTTC.